This TCR beta chain was recovered during a study of cytomegalovirus exposure and HLA in healthy donors (dated by TCRdb to the late 2010s). Regarding the research as a whole: In an earlier analysis of fewer than 750 of the donors, 250 to 350 Gb of sequence data and approximately 100 million unique TCR beta sequences from approximately 180 million T cells were reported. Approximately 310 gigabases of sequencing data and 70 million to 100 million unique TCR sequences were included in an early release covering 550 to 650 HLA-typed donors. Of the 398 genotyped donors, roughly 80% fell in the genetic ancestry cluster associated with self-reported Caucasian donors. The study aimed to test whether signatures of past pathogen exposure could be identified by cataloging public T cell receptors. The T cell repertoires of several hundred subjects were profiled by immunosequencing and related to cytomegalovirus serostatus. Along with the approximately 650-subject first cohort, a separate validation cohort of around 120 different subjects was used. To predict cytomegalovirus infection status, the study combined high-throughput TCR immunosequencing, statistical association of individual TCRs with disease status, and machine learning. A later analysis re-analyzed previously published TCR beta repertoires from roughly 630 donors and added high-resolution HLA genotyping to study TCR occurrence patterns. The later analysis used no new phenotypic data to find candidate immune exposures, relying instead on TCR beta sequences and their occurrence across donors. An earlier analysis of 587 of the donors applied high-throughput TCR beta sequencing to assess whether each TCR beta V gene segment acted as functional or pseudogenic. Alongside the repertoire data, information on donor age, sex, ethnicity and CMV serostatus was compiled. A later genetic analysis took genome-wide SNP genotypes for 398 of the 666 donors and used that subset as a discovery cohort. All discovery cohort repertoires had been generated using a single sequencing platform. Class I and class II HLA loci were covered by the typing at four-digit resolution. The number of typed donors differed by locus: about 620-630 for A, B, C, DRB1 and DQB1; 522 for DQA1; around 580 for DPA1; and around 470 for DPB1. Because of strong linkage in the cohort, roughly 5 DR-DQ haplotypes were treated as single units for association and clustering. Among approximately 370 genotyped donors of the cohort, an average of approximately 240,000 unique TCR beta nucleotide sequences was sequenced per donor, of which approximately 18% were non-productive.

Spanning cysteine to phenylalanine, the CDR3 consists of 16 amino acids. Only the CDR3 region is kept as DNA, spanning 48 bases read in frame from base 1. Via the germline V gene, CDR1 is SGDLS and CDR2 YYNGEE. Trimming takes 4 bases from V and 0 bases from J, and the germline ends sit 13 bases apart. The cohort was made up of about 670 healthy bone marrow donors. At the time of sampling, all cohort members were nominally healthy, though unrecorded immune exposures were likely present. The donor was CMV seropositive and was included in the group of 250 to 300 seropositive cohort members. Each donor provided a peripheral blood sample, and peripheral blood mononuclear cells were used for TCR beta sequencing. Genomic DNA extraction from the blood cell samples was performed with the Qiagen DNeasy Blood Extraction Kit. The method was the immunoSEQ multiplex PCR assay. A mixture of 60 forward primers for TCR Vbeta segments and 13 reverse primers for TCR Jbeta segments was used in the multiplex PCR. Amplification of the CDR3 region of rearranged TCR beta genes was performed with a multiplex PCR assay on genomic DNA. The amplified TCR beta libraries were sequenced on the Illumina HiSeq System as 87-base-pair reads. The authors processed their data as follows. In a later analysis, 77 million or so unique TCR beta chains were counted across the approximately 640 repertoires, and around 10 million of these chains were shared by at least two donors. A nearest-neighbor algorithm error-corrected the raw reads and collapsed the reads into unique sequences, merging closely related sequences to remove PCR and sequencing errors. Alignment of CDR3 sequences to IMGT reference sequences was used to assign V, D and J gene segments. Each retained sequence needed at least a six-nucleotide match to both a V gene segment and a J gene segment. Rearrangements were classified as productive when the CDR3 lacked stop codons and remained in frame with V and J, and all other rearrangements were classified as non-productive. CDR3 was defined by IMGT convention, running from the second conserved V-encoded cysteine to the conserved J-encoded phenylalanine. The earlier analysis of about 620 of the donors excluded sequences that lacked an unambiguous match to a single V gene segment. An earlier analysis of a few hundred of the donors called V segments functional above 56.7% productive rearrangements and segregating when the between-donor standard deviation exceeded 5%. To diagnose cytomegalovirus status from the catalog of TCR beta chain sequences, a statistical classification framework was built. In a later analysis, V and J genes were assigned by comparing TCR nucleotide sequences against IMGT/GENE-DB human TR gene sequences. A later analysis assigned CDR3 sequences and most-parsimonious VDJ recombination scenarios with the TCRdist pipeline. In a later analysis, each TCR beta chain was defined by its CDR3 amino acid sequence together with its V-gene family, and reads lacking a unique V-gene family were excluded. To address suspected cross-contamination and a sequencing artifact, a later analysis removed approximately 590 highly shared, low-generation-probability nucleotide sequences. In a later analysis, a clonal expansion index for each public chain was calculated from normalized within-repertoire ranks of inferred template counts. A later analysis computed generation probabilities with a VDJ recombination model fitted to out-of-frame rearrangements, and checked the results against IGoR. In a later analysis, hypergeometric tests were used to score TCR-TCR, TCR-HLA and TCR-CMV co-occurrence, with a repertoire-size bias correction applied to TCR pairs. False discovery rates were estimated in a later analysis by permuting HLA or CMV assignments 20 times. In a later analysis, co-occurring TCRs were grouped using DBSCAN, with TCRdist sequence similarity added in when clustering inside HLA-allele-positive subsets. Repertoires with fewer than 30,000 or more than 120,000 public chains, plus five repertoires with anomalous nucleotide sharing, were excluded from co-occurrence clustering. TCRdb stores this immuneACCESS table with in-frame sequences only. Part of the clones is absent; in the studies checked, under half of the shortfall reflects unresolved V genes, and no reason is known for the rest. The DNA gave D and trimming, while V, J and clone size come from that table. This sample gives 150,000 to 200,000 clones in total; approximately 84% of them show up just once. Together, the top ten hold 1% to 1.5% of the sample.

Points the paper makes about the study in general: Because counts were too low, fewer than 20 rarely observed V segments, including chromosome 9 orphons, were excluded from the earlier analysis of around 590 of the donors. The 87-base-pair reads could not distinguish some IMGT-functional V segments, including TRBV6-2 and TRBV6-3, so those segments were excluded. In both the original and validation cohorts, the classifier was reported to diagnose cytomegalovirus status with high specificity and sensitivity. In this cohort, only TCR beta chains were sequenced, and detectable features were limited by the absence of alpha or paired-chain data. Strong co-occurrence of HLA alleles, especially DR and DQ, made assigning TCR associations to individual alleles difficult. A later analysis found that most CMV-associated TCR beta chains appeared HLA-restricted, with HLA associations seemingly driven largely by CMV exposure. A later genetic analysis associated a missense DCLRE1C variant with V-gene and J-gene trimming of TCR beta chains, and an independent cohort replicated the association. Three of the identified cytomegalovirus-associated TCR beta chains were confirmed in vitro to be specific for cytomegalovirus antigens. At a false discovery rate of 0.05, a later analysis linked around 17,000 TCR beta sequences to specific HLA alleles. In a later analysis, HLA-associated TCR beta chains were found to be more clonally expanded and to have lower generation probabilities than equally common non-associated chains. Linkage disequilibrium might explain the correlated functional status among segregating V segments, but an unknown experimental factor could not be ruled out. The authors suggested that the approach could potentially be generalized to other disease states and immunological phenotypes. HLA typing was unavailable for some donors at each locus, so association tests used only the typed subset. Compared with the roughly 670-donor mean, donors in an Asian-associated ancestry cluster had fewer N-insertions in productive TCRs, according to a later genetic analysis. Across donors, most TCR sequences were observed very rarely, whereas some public TCRs were present in many individuals. The only immune exposure information available for the cohort was CMV serostatus. In an earlier analysis of more than 450 of the donors, most TCR beta V segments were observed in productive rearrangements about 87% or about 30% of the time, broadly matching IMGT annotations. Presence/absence analyses assumed roughly uniform sequencing depth across donors, an assumption that may not hold. A further reported finding was that TCR beta sequences accurately predicted the HLA-A and HLA-B alleles for most subjects in the first cohort. In a later analysis, several top co-occurrence clusters were reported to appear linked to parvovirus B19, influenza, CMV and Epstein-Barr virus. A total of about 150 TCR beta chains were listed by the study as associated with cytomegalovirus. According to a later analysis, TCR association rates differed among HLA loci, with DRB1 alleles showing the most associated TCRs and HLA-C alleles showing the fewest. A cluster of highly shared sequence variants was judged likely to represent a technical artifact of the sequencing pipeline.

Note on this clone: No cognate antigen has been identified for it. Base-call qualities are not available, and no considerably larger clone is one nucleotide away.

Recombination joined TRBV9 with TRBJ1-4, and possibly TRBD1, on 6 matching bases. This clonotype was obtained from a man aged 45-65 years in good health and CMV-seropositive. The sample comprised PBMCs. The CDR3 region: CASSPRDTATNEKLFF. The bases are TGTGCCAGCAGCCCTAGGGACACCGCAACTAATGAAAAACTGTTTTTT. The reference TRBV9 and TRBJ1-4 proteins fill in what lies around the CDR3, so the full variable domain reads DSGVTQTPKHLITATGQRVTLRCSPRSGDLSVYWYQQSLDQGLQFLIQYYNGEERAKGNILERFSAQQFPDLHSELNLSSLELGDSALYFCASSPRDTATNEKLFFGSGTQLSVL.